The 8 T cell receptor beta chains below were found in one sample sequenced in a study of shared clonotypes between healthy human individuals. Produced via immunoSEQ multiplex PCR; TCRdb's table is partial and in-frame only. The sample records about 530,000 clones, roughly 95% being singletons. The sample consisted of naive CD4+ T cells sorted from blood. The subset here: CD45RA+ positively selected. The receptor set was obtained from a woman aged 30 to 39 in good health.

The rearrangement links TRBV10-3 to TRBJ2-3; TRBD1 agrees at 7 bases. This CDR3 is built from 16 residues. The ends lost 10 bases at V and 6 bases at J; junction bases unmatched: 19. Per germline, CDR1 ENHRY and CDR2 SYGVKD. In nucleotides, the CDR3 is TGTGCCACCACTTTACAGGGGACAAACCAGTTTGATACGCAGTATTTT. Residues: CATTLQGTNQFDTQYF.

The chain combines TRBV5-1 with TRBJ2-3, with unresolved D. Germline assignment: CDR1 SGHRS and CDR2 YFSETQ. The germline V and J ends were trimmed by 2 bases and 0 bases, with 25 bases remaining between them. There are 20 residues in the CDR3. This CDR3 reads CASSFRTPRRTDTSTDTQYF. The CDR3 bases are TGCGCCAGCAGCTTCCGCACTCCTCGAAGGACCGATACTAGCACAGATACGCAGTATTTT.

This chain connects TRBV11-2 to TRBJ2-7, with TRBD2 matching over 10 bases. Germline assignment: CDR1 SGHAT and CDR2 FQNNGV. The J segment lost 2 bases and the V segment lost 5 bases, leaving 0 bases of the junction unmatched. The CDR3 totals 13 residues. The CDR3 region is CASSTSGAYEQYF. The CDR3 DNA sequence: TGTGCCAGCAGCACTAGCGGGGCCTACGAGCAGTACTTC. Together with reference TRBV11-2 and TRBJ2-7, the CDR3 gives the full variable domain: EAGVAQSPRYKIIEKRQSVAFWCNPISGHATLYWYQQILGQGPKLLIQFQNNGVVDDSQLPKDRFSAERLKGVDSTLKIQPAKLEDSAVYLCASSTSGAYEQYFGPGTRLTVT.

The gene calls are TRBV5-5 and TRBJ2-3; TRBD2 matches at 9 bases. Unmatched junction bases numbered 6, after V lost 4 bases and J lost 3 bases. Looked up from germline, CDR1 is SGHKS and CDR2 is YYEKEE (reference sequence). The CDR3 length is 15 residues. Here the CDR3 reads CASSRGTSRTDTQYF. The CDR3 DNA reads TGTGCCAGCAGCCGGGGGACTAGCAGAACAGATACGCAGTATTTT. Using reference TRBV5-5 and TRBJ2-3 for the parts outside the CDR3, the full variable domain is DAGVTQSPTHLIKTRGQQVTLRCSPISGHKSVSWYQQVLGQGPQFIFQYYEKEERGRGNFPDRFSARQFPNYSSELNVNALLLGDSALYLCASSRGTSRTDTQYFGPGTRLTVL.

V is TRBV9 and J is TRBJ2-5; the D gene could be TRBD1 or TRBD2 (5 bases each). Gene TRBJ2-7 matches the end of the DNA better, so the J call may be wrong. Germline assignment: CDR1 SGDLS and CDR2 YYNGEE. The CDR3 consists of 15 residues. The CDR3 loop reads CASYGGTASYYEQYF. CDR3 DNA: TGTGCCAGCTATGGGGGAACAGCATCCTACTACGAGCAGTACTTC.

This rearrangement joins TRBV7-3 to TRBJ2-1; D is uncertain. The germline CDR1 and CDR2 sequences are SGHTA and FQGTGA. This CDR3 region has 16 residues. Trimming removed 3 bases from V and 1 base from J, with 13 bases in between. In nucleotides, the CDR3 is TGTGCCAGCAGCTTGGGCCGGGCCCCTTCCTACAATGAGCAGTTCTTC. Translation gives CASSLGRAPSYNEQFF.

The chain is built from TRBV9 and TRBJ1-3; possibly TRBD1 for D (5 bases). The CDR3 consists of 14 residues. With 3 bases removed from V and 8 bases from J, the gap between germline ends came to 15 bases. Germline CDR1 reads SGDLS; CDR2 reads YYNGEE. This CDR3 is CASSGRRGGDTIYF. The CDR3 DNA sequence: TGTGCCAGCAGCGGACGTCGGGGAGGGGACACCATATATTTT.

The V and J genes are TRBV11-3 and TRBJ2-7; possibly TRBD2 for D (5 bases). Trimming cost V 2 bases and J 3 bases, with 11 bases left between them. There are 14 residues in the CDR3. The germline V gene encodes CDR1 SGHNT and CDR2 YENEEA. The CDR3 spells CASSLTRASYEQYF. The DNA for the CDR3 is TGTGCCAGCAGCTTAACTAGAGCAAGCTACGAGCAGTACTTC.